Shown below are 7 T cell receptor beta chains from a single sample sequenced in a study of regulatory T cells in long-lasting Graves disease (dated by TCRdb to 2020 to 2023). According to the study, the label for this sample's time point signals: persistent/refractory GD, antithyroid drugs over 5 years with positive TRAb. For both TCR sequencing and RNA sequencing, RNA was extracted from PBMCs using TRIzol. Library method: multiplex PCR. The instrument given in TCRdb is Illumina HiSeq 4000. TCR beta libraries were built with iRepertoire HTBI primers and Arm-PCR amplification of CDR3 regions. In-frame beta chains were kept once TCRdb had trimmed the public reads at Q25 with fastp and called clones with MiXCR. Rows matching on CDR3 protein sequence are summarized as one entry with the most common DNA and genes. The sample yields fewer than 450,000 distinct CDR3 sequences; 20% were counted once. Around 20% of the sample belongs to the ten largest clones.

The material sequenced was peripheral blood mononuclear cells (PBMCs), taken when the disease was refractory, from a patient treated with antithyroid drugs. These receptors were collected from a female donor with Graves disease.

This clonotype was observed a few times. J is TRBJ2-7 and V is TRBV6-1; 15 bases align to TRBD2. The ends lost 6 bases at V and 4 bases at J; junction bases unmatched: 13. Germline CDR1 MNHNS, CDR2 SASEGT. This CDR3 comprises 18 residues. This chain's CDR3 is CASRNEPGLAGGMYEQYF. The DNA for the CDR3 is TGTGCCAGCAGAAACGAACCCGGACTAGCGGGAGGGATGTACGAGCAGTACTTC.

This clonotype occurred many times. The V and J genes are TRBV6-4 and TRBJ2-6; D not resolved. Germline-derived CDR1 and CDR2 are MRHNA and SNTAGT. The CDR3 covers 15 residues. V was cut by 5 bases and J by 1 base, with 9 bases left in between. The CDR3 protein is CASSYGRSGANVLTF. The CDR3, as DNA: TGTGCCAGCAGTTACGGCAGGTCTGGGGCCAACGTCCTGACTTTC.

There are a few counts of this clonotype. The genes are TRBV6-2 or TRBV6-3 and TRBJ2-5, with TRBD2 matching over 7 bases. After removal of 2 bases from V and 1 base from J, the junction contained 10 bases not matched to a gene. The CDR3 length is 17 residues. Germline CDR1 is MNHEY and CDR2 is SVGEGT. DNA for the CDR3: TGTGCCAGCAGTTACCCCAAGACTAGCCCTTTCCAAGAGACCCAGTACTTC. Protein: CASSYPKTSPFQETQYF.

In DNA form, the CDR3 reads TGCGCCAGCAGCCAACTAACAGGTAACGAGCAGTACTTC. Translated: CASSQLTGNEQYF. The chain is built from TRBV4-1 and TRBJ2-7, with D maybe TRBD1 (5 bases). Trimming took 2 bases from V and 5 from J, leaving 10 bases between them. The CDR3 consists of 13 residues. CDR1 and CDR2 (germline): MGHRA, YSYEKL.

There are many counts of this clonotype. This chain joins TRBV28 and TRBJ2-7, with TRBD2 identical over 12 bases. With V trimmed by 6 bases and J by 6 bases, 18 bases remained unmatched. The V gene's germline CDR1 is MDHEN and CDR2 SYDVKM. CDR3 length: 18 amino acids. Here the CDR3 DNA reads TGTGCCAGCAGCCCTCTCCTATGGACTAGCGGGATGGTTGGCGAGCAGTACTTC. It codes for CASSPLLWTSGMVGEQYF.

This clonotype was picked up many times. The chain uses TRBV28 and TRBJ2-7, with 10 bases matching TRBD1. This CDR3 comprises 17 residues. The V segment lost 1 base and the J segment 5 bases; nucleotides outside the gene matches: 11. Germline V gene data show CDR1 as MDHEN and CDR2 as SYDVKM. The CDR3 DNA reads TGTGCCAGCAGTTTATTACTTCTGGGACAGGGGTCCGACGAGCAGTACTTC. Protein sequence: CASSLLLLGQGSDEQYF.

In this sample, this clonotype turned up a few times. The genes are TRBV28 and TRBJ1-5, with no clear D. The CDR3 is 14 amino acids. Trimming cost V 6 bases and J 3 bases, with 12 bases left between them. Germline-derived CDR1 and CDR2 are MDHEN and SYDVKM. CDR3 sequence reads: CASRPSANNQPQHF. The CDR3 coding sequence is TGTGCCAGCAGACCTAGCGCTAACAATCAGCCCCAGCATTTT.